Listed here are 15 T cell receptor beta chains from one sample, sequenced in a study of blood T cell repertoires in COVID-19. This table comes from immunoSEQ multiplex PCR, and its TCRdb copy is limited to in-frame clones, with some not included. The sample yields 150,000 to 200,000 clones, 80% to 90% seen once. Sequenced: peripheral blood. The receptors were gathered from a human donor with active or convalescent COVID-19. The donor label of this sample is uncertain.

The V gene is TRBV28, the J gene TRBJ2-5, with 11 bases fitting TRBD2. The V segment lost 6 bases and the J segment 5 bases; nucleotides outside the gene matches: 11. Germline V lookup: CDR1 MDHEN, CDR2 SYDVKM. This CDR3 contains 16 residues. Here the CDR3 reads CASRTGLAGGWETQYF. In DNA form, the CDR3 reads TGTGCCAGCAGAACAGGACTAGCGGGTGGCTGGGAGACCCAGTACTTC.

This clone was counted between two and nine times. The rearrangement joins TRBV7-9 to TRBJ2-5, with a tentative D call TRBD1 (5 bases). V was pared by 3 bases and J by 5 bases, with 16 bases between. There are 15 residues in the CDR3. Germline-derived CDR1 and CDR2 are SEHNR and FQNEAQ (reference sequence). The CDR3: CASSLVSGRVETQYF. Written as DNA, the CDR3 is TGTGCCAGCAGCTTGGTTTCCGGCAGGGTTGAGACCCAGTACTTC.

The chain combines TRBV5-4 with TRBJ2-1; TRBD1 might be the D (5 bases). Germline lookup yields CDR1 SGHNT and CDR2 YYREEE (reference sequence). V dropped 5 bases and J dropped 2 bases, with 14 bases sitting between them. This CDR3 region has 15 residues. This CDR3 reads CASRGARDTYNEQFF. CDR3 DNA sequence: TGTGCCAGCAGAGGCGCCAGGGATACCTACAATGAGCAGTTCTTC.

The CDR3 DNA sequence: TGTGCCAGCAGTTACAAGGCGGGGAAGACGAGCAATCAGCCCCAGCATTTT. It codes for CASSYKAGKTSNQPQHF. The chain recombines TRBV6-2 or TRBV6-3 with TRBJ1-5; D not certain. Trimming took 2 bases from V and 1 from J, leaving 15 bases between them. CDR1 is MNHEY, CDR2 SVGEGT, per germline. CDR3 size: 17 residues.

The CDR3 nucleotides are TGTGCCAGCAGCCAAGATGCTGGGACAGCAACAACTAATGAAAAACTGTTTTTT. This gives the protein CASSQDAGTATTNEKLFF. V is TRBV4-2 and J is TRBJ1-4, with 7 bases lining up with TRBD1. The CDR3 has 18 amino acids. Germline V gene lookup returns CDR1 LGHNA and CDR2 YNFKEQ. The V gene end was trimmed by 0 bases and the J gene end by 0 bases; junction bases not matched to a gene: 7.

The chain employs TRBV7-8 and TRBJ2-1; D not resolved. The ends were cut back, 3 bases at V and 0 bases at J, with 6 bases in the middle. The CDR3 loop spans 14 amino acids. Germline assignment: CDR1 SGHVS and CDR2 FQNEAQ. For the CDR3, the DNA is TGTGCCAGCAGCTTGAGGAGCTCCTACAATGAGCAGTTCTTC. This sequence encodes CASSLRSSYNEQFF. The full variable domain, with the rest looked up from reference TRBV7-8 and TRBJ2-1, is GAGVSQSPRYKVAKRGQDVALRCDPISGHVSLFWYQQALGQGPEFLTYFQNEAQLDKSGLPSDRFFAERPEGSVSTLKIQRTQQEDSAVYLCASSLRSSYNEQFFGPGTRLTVL.

The chain links TRBV2 to TRBJ2-1, with D perhaps TRBD2 (6 bases). Trimming stripped 4 bases from V and 12 bases from J, with 13 bases between. In germline, CDR1 is SNHLY, CDR2 FYNNEI. CDR3 size: 12 residues. The CDR3 sequence: CASSVLPGGQFF. The CDR3 DNA reads as TGTGCCAGCAGTGTTCTACCCGGGGGGCAGTTCTTC.

V and J are TRBV3-1 (or the pseudogene TRBV3-2) and TRBJ2-2; unclear D gene. Germline assignment: CDR1 LGHDT and CDR2 YNNKEL (reference sequence). V was trimmed by 4 bases and J by 5 bases, leaving 8 bases between them. The CDR3 contains 13 residues. The CDR3 nucleotides read TGTGCCAGCAGCCGAACTTTTACCGGGGAGCTGTTTTTT. It specifies CASSRTFTGELFF.

The V and J genes are TRBV12-3 or TRBV12-4 and TRBJ1-2; no clear D. V lost 4 bases to trimming and J lost 4 bases, with 7 bases between them. This CDR3 has 12 amino acids. Here the CDR3 reads CASSSTSYGYTF. In DNA form, the CDR3 reads TGTGCCAGCAGTTCGACAAGCTATGGCTACACCTTC.

The rearrangement links TRBV4-2 to TRBJ2-5; 7 bases agree with TRBD2. The CDR3 covers 15 residues. Per germline, CDR1 LGHNA and CDR2 YNFKEQ. J lost 4 bases, V lost 6 bases, and 11 bases had no gene match. This CDR3 reads CASRKSGTEGETQYF. DNA of the CDR3: TGTGCCAGCAGGAAGAGCGGGACCGAAGGAGAGACCCAGTACTTC.

The J gene is TRBJ2-2, the V gene TRBV4-1; 10 bases are shared with TRBD2. V trimming: 0 bases; J trimming: 13 bases; junction bases outside the gene matches: 8. The CDR3 has 15 residues. In germline, CDR1 is MGHRA, CDR2 YSYEKL. The CDR3 region has the DNA TGCGCCAGCAGCCAAGATGAAGCGGGGGGGAGACGGCTGTTTTTT. It yields the protein CASSQDEAGGRRLFF.

This clone was picked up one time. The chain has TRBV28 and TRBJ1-6, with TRBD1 matching 7 bases. J was trimmed by 8 bases and V by 7 bases; bases with no gene match: 5. Germline CDR1 MDHEN, CDR2 SYDVKM. This CDR3 has 13 residues. This CDR3 reads CASKYGTDSPLHF. CDR3 nucleotide sequence: TGTGCCAGCAAATACGGGACAGATTCACCCCTCCACTTT.

The rearrangement joins TRBV6-2 or TRBV6-3 to TRBJ2-5; TRBD2 aligns across 9 bases. J lost 4 bases, V lost 4 bases, and 10 bases had no gene match. The CDR3 has 16 residues. The germline CDR1 and CDR2 sequences are MNHEY and SVGEGT. CDR3 in amino acids: CASSWERGAIGETQYF. CDR3 sequence (DNA): TGTGCCAGCAGTTGGGAGCGGGGGGCCATAGGAGAGACCCAGTACTTC.

The chain combines TRBV7-2 with TRBJ2-5; TRBD2 is a possible D gene (5 bases). Germline CDR1 and CDR2: SGHTA and FQGNSA. This CDR3 has 15 amino acids. V dropped 1 base and J dropped 4 bases, with 13 bases sitting between them. Here the CDR3 DNA reads TGTGCCAGCAGCTTAGTGGGCGGGTGGGGAGAGACCCAGTACTTC. This sequence encodes CASSLVGGWGETQYF.

This chain connects TRBV24-1 to TRBJ2-1, with 15 positions matching TRBD2. J was trimmed by 7 bases and V by 4 bases; bases with no gene match: 7. Germline V CDR1 and CDR2: KGHDR, SFDVKD. The CDR3 has 17 amino acids. CDR3 region: CATSEHWTSGRENEQFF. The CDR3 nucleotides are TGTGCCACCAGTGAGCACTGGACTAGCGGGAGGGAGAATGAGCAGTTCTTC.